This T cell receptor (beta chain) was sequenced in a study of blood T cell repertoires in COVID-19. Overall study: The United States, Italy and Spain supplied acute and convalescent COVID-19 samples.

This clone has a single count. This CDR3 has 11 residues. CDR1 and CDR2 (germline): MNHEY, SMNVEV (reference sequence). Unmatched junction bases numbered 2, after V lost 9 bases and J lost 5 bases. Participant ages covered about 18 to 95 years across around 25 US areas. Authors' analysis steps: Estimated nucleated cell counts came from reference gene primer amplification. Assay used: immunoSEQ multiplex PCR; TCRdb lists only in-frame clones, some missing. Clonal size and the V and J genes are those of that table, whereas D and trimming came from the DNA. Of 150,000 to 200,000 clones in the sample, roughly 84% were seen once.

The receptor's source is an older man who had been exposed to COVID-19. The chain carries TRBV27 and TRBJ2-3; 7 nucleotides line up with TRBD2. Sequencing was performed on PBMCs or T cells enriched from blood (not recorded which). CDR3 in DNA: TGTGCCAGTCGCGGGGGAGATACGCAGTATTTT. Residues: CASRGGDTQYF.